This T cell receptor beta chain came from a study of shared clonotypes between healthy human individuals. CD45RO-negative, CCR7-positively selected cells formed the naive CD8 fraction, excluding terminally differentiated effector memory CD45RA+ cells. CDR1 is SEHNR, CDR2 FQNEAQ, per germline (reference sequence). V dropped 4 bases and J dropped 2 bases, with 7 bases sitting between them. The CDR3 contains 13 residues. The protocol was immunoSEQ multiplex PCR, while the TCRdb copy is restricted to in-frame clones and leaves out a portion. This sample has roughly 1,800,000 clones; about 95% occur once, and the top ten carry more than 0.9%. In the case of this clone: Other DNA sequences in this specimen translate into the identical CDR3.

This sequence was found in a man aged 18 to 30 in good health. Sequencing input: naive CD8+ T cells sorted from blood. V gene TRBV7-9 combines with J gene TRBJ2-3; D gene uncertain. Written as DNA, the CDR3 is TGTGCCAGCAGCTCCCAATCCACAGATACGCAGTATTTT. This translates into CASSSQSTDTQYF.